One TCR beta chain is described in this entry. The antigen remains unidentified. Replicate PCRs for sorted subsets used 200 ng DNA; this equaled tens of thousands of T cell genomes. The data were produced by immunoSEQ multiplex PCR, yet TCRdb's version contains in-frame clones alone and is incomplete. The profile shows about 2 million clones, roughly 94% of them singletons. These data are taken from a study of shared clonotypes between healthy human individuals. Broader study findings: Estimated richness was generally greater in naive than memory subsets. Deeper or shallower sequencing was expected to change how clonotypes are shared among donors.

Healthy and HIV-negative, the adult donors had no recent acute infections or vaccinations. Germline loops: CDR1 LGHNA, CDR2 YSLEER. The CDR3 runs to 20 residues. V lost 3 bases and J lost 5; bases outside the gene matches: 17. This chain joins TRBV4-3 and TRBJ2-1, with 12 bases that match TRBD1. Sequencing input: naive CD4+ T cells sorted from blood. Subset here: CD45RA+ positively selected. The sequence derives from a man aged 18 to 29 in good health. Written as DNA, the CDR3 is TGCGCCAGCAGCCAGCCGGGACAGGGGGCCTGGCGGGAGTACCACAATGAGCAGTTCTTC. This codes for CASSQPGQGAWREYHNEQFF.